These 30 T cell receptor beta chains were sequenced from one sample in a study of blood T cell repertoires in COVID-19. Sequenced by immunoSEQ multiplex PCR; TCRdb stores in-frame clones only, minus some. This sample has about 210,000 clones, with around 80% found just once. The specimen sequenced was peripheral blood. These receptor sequences come from a human donor in a cohort sampled during active COVID-19.

V is TRBV20-1 and J is TRBJ2-1; D gene uncertain. The CDR3 consists of 10 residues. V was pared by 5 bases and J by 6 bases, with 5 bases between. CDR1 is DFQATT, CDR2 SNEGSKA, per germline (reference sequence). The CDR3 spells CSALRNEQFF. The DNA of the CDR3 is TGCAGTGCTCTACGCAATGAGCAGTTCTTC.

This clone was counted once. The J gene is TRBJ2-7, the V gene TRBV4-3, with TRBD1 as a possible D gene (5 bases). The CDR3 is 14 residues long. Between the trimmed V and J ends, which lost 0 bases and 0 bases, there was a span of 6 bases. The germline gives CDR1 LGHNA, CDR2 YSLEER. The CDR3 is CASSQDRDSYEQYF. The CDR3 nucleotides read TGCGCCAGCAGCCAAGACAGGGACTCCTACGAGCAGTACTTC.

The chain employs TRBV18 and TRBJ1-1, with D possibly TRBD1 on 6 matching bases. V lost 4 bases to trimming and J lost 1 base, with 13 bases between them. The germline CDR1 and CDR2 sequences are KGHSH and LQKENI. CDR3 size: 15 residues. The CDR3 reads CASSRPLGGNTEAFF. The CDR3 nucleotides are TGTGCCAGCTCACGACCTTTAGGGGGGAACACTGAAGCTTTCTTT.

The V and J genes are TRBV6-6 and TRBJ1-5; D is perhaps TRBD1 (6 bases). The V end was cut by 5 bases, the J end by 4 bases, with 12 bases between. Looked up from germline, CDR1 is MNHNY and CDR2 is SVGAGI (reference sequence). The CDR3 has 14 residues. DNA of the CDR3: TGTGCCAGCAGTAGACAGGACGCGAATCAGCCCCAGCATTTT. It specifies CASSRQDANQPQHF.

This clone was seen repeatedly, ten times or more. The V gene is TRBV30, the J gene TRBJ1-6; unclear D gene. Trimming left V 3 bases short and J 12 bases short, with 6 bases between. Germline V gives CDR1 GTSNPN, CDR2 SVGIG (reference sequence). The CDR3 is made up of 10 amino acids. The CDR3 loop reads CAWSSGPLHF. DNA of the CDR3: TGTGCCTGGAGCTCCGGACCCCTCCACTTT.

V and J are TRBV7-3 and TRBJ1-2; the D gene is possibly TRBD1 (6 bases). The CDR3 covers 14 residues. The V gene's germline CDR1 is SGHTA and CDR2 FQGTGA. Trimming shortened V by 5 bases and J by 8 bases, and 18 bases separated the two germline ends. The CDR3: CASSPDRRIGGYTF. As DNA, the CDR3 is TGTGCCAGCAGCCCGGACAGACGCATTGGAGGCTACACCTTC.

The gene calls are TRBV29-1 and TRBJ1-2, with 9 bases lining up with TRBD1. With V trimmed by 7 bases and J by 3 bases, 12 bases remained unmatched. Germline V gene data show CDR1 as SQVTM and CDR2 as ANQGSEA. This CDR3 has 15 amino acids. The CDR3 region is CSAPRGQGMDYGYTF. As DNA, the CDR3 is TGCAGCGCCCCCCGTGGACAGGGGATGGACTATGGCTACACCTTC.

This sequence joins TRBV19 and TRBJ1-5, with 10 bases identical to TRBD1. The CDR3 consists of 16 residues. The V gene's germline CDR1 is LNHDA and CDR2 SQIVND (reference sequence). The J segment lost 1 base and the V segment lost 5 bases, leaving 5 bases of the junction unmatched. The CDR3 bases are TGTGCCAGTAGTGTAAAGGGACAGGGGAGCAATCAGCCCCAGCATTTT. This sequence encodes CASSVKGQGSNQPQHF.

This chain connects TRBV6-1 to TRBJ2-7; possible D gene TRBD1, 5 bases. Germline V CDR1 and CDR2: MNHNS, SASEGT. The CDR3 extends over 12 amino acids. Trimming removed 3 bases from V and 3 bases from J, with 6 bases in between. In nucleotides, the CDR3 is TGTGCCAGCAGTGACCAGGGCTACGAGCAGTACTTC. Its protein is CASSDQGYEQYF.

V is TRBV30 and J is TRBJ1-2; D call uncertain. V was cut by 0 bases and J by 5 bases, with 13 bases left in between. Germline V gene data show CDR1 as GTSNPN and CDR2 as SVGIG (reference sequence). The CDR3 runs to 14 residues. In DNA form, the CDR3 reads TGTGCCTGGAGTGTACTACCCCAGAGATATGGCTACACCTTC. Protein sequence: CAWSVLPQRYGYTF.

This clone was seen a single time. The J gene is TRBJ2-7, the V gene TRBV12-5; 9 nucleotides line up with TRBD1. Germline CDR1 reads LGHNT; CDR2 reads FRNRAP. The CDR3 has 19 residues. V gave up 6 bases and J gave up 0 bases; unmatched junction bases: 18. CDR3: CASGPFQDRGHPLSYEQYF. The DNA for the CDR3 is TGTGCTAGTGGCCCCTTCCAGGACAGGGGCCACCCCCTCTCCTACGAGCAGTACTTC. Looking up the rest from reference TRBV12-5 and TRBJ2-7 gives the full variable domain: DARVTQTPRHKVTEMGQEVTMRCQPILGHNTVFWYRQTMMQGLELLAYFRNRAPLDDSGMPKDRFSAEMPDATLATLKIQPSEPRDSAVYFCASGPFQDRGHPLSYEQYFGPGTRLTVT.

The chain links TRBV6-6 to TRBJ1-2; D is ambiguous. The CDR3 is 10 amino acids. V lost 6 bases and J 8 bases, leaving 7 bases between the germline ends. CDR1 is MNHNY and CDR2 is SVGAGI in the germline V gene (reference sequence). In DNA form, the CDR3 reads TGTGCCAGCAGGGGCGAGGGCTACACCTTC. Amino acid sequence: CASRGEGYTF.

The chain carries TRBV6-5 and TRBJ2-7, with 9 bases fitting TRBD1. CDR1 is MNHEY, CDR2 SVGAGI, per germline. The CDR3 consists of 14 residues. V shed 7 bases, J shed 3 bases, and the junction held 7 bases outside the gene matches. CDR3 loop: CASTLKTGGYEQYF. For the CDR3, the DNA is TGTGCCAGCACCTTGAAGACAGGGGGCTACGAGCAGTACTTC.

This clone was seen just once. The chain recombines TRBV6-1 with TRBJ2-3; TRBD1 agrees at 7 bases. With 2 bases clipped from V and 1 base from J, the junction kept 6 bases outside the gene matches. Germline V gives CDR1 MNHNS, CDR2 SASEGT. The CDR3 is 16 amino acids. CDR3 nucleotide sequence: TGTGCCAGCAGTGAACTAAGGGGGACAGGCACAGATACGCAGTATTTT. It yields the protein CASSELRGTGTDTQYF.

The chain links TRBV5-1 to TRBJ1-6; D ambiguous. Trimming pared 3 bases from V and 9 bases from J, leaving 13 bases between. Germline V lookup: CDR1 SGHRS, CDR2 YFSETQ. This CDR3 region has 14 residues. CDR3 in amino acids: CASSWERHSSPLHF. CDR3 DNA sequence: TGCGCCAGCAGCTGGGAGAGGCACAGTTCACCCCTCCACTTT.

V gene TRBV5-6 combines with J gene TRBJ2-3, with a tentative D call TRBD2 (7 bases). V was shortened by 4 bases and J by 1 base, with 19 bases between the two germline ends. The CDR3 consists of 17 residues. Germline V gene data show CDR1 as SGHDT and CDR2 as YYEEEE. The CDR3 loop reads CASSLTTGGTGTDTQYF. The CDR3 DNA sequence: TGTGCCAGCAGCCTCACTACGGGGGGCACTGGCACAGATACGCAGTATTTT.

The J gene is TRBJ1-2, the V gene TRBV10-3; D remains ambiguous. Trimming cost V 3 bases and J 2 bases, with 13 bases left between them. CDR1 and CDR2 from the germline V gene are ENHRY and SYGVKD. The CDR3 covers 15 residues. The CDR3 sequence is CAISDSSARNYGYTF. In nucleotides, the CDR3 is TGTGCCATCAGTGATAGTAGTGCCAGGAACTATGGCTACACCTTC.

V gene TRBV14 combines with J gene TRBJ1-6; 8 bases are shared with TRBD1. CDR3 length equals 16 residues. CDR1 is SGHDN, CDR2 FVKESK, per germline. With 2 bases clipped from V and 9 bases from J, the junction kept 9 bases outside the gene matches. Here the CDR3 DNA reads TGTGCCAGCAGCCAACTGACAGGGGTTTCAGGTTCACCCCTCCACTTT. Translated, it gives CASSQLTGVSGSPLHF. The full variable domain, rest sourced from reference TRBV14 and TRBJ1-6, is EAGVTQFPSHSVIEKGQTVTLRCDPISGHDNLYWYRRVMGKEIKFLLHFVKESKQDESGMPNNRFLAERTGGTYSTLKVQPAELEDSGVYFCASSQLTGVSGSPLHFGNGTRLTVT.

The chain is built from TRBV7-2 and TRBJ2-3; 10 nucleotides match TRBD2. Germline assignment: CDR1 SGHTA and CDR2 FQGNSA. The CDR3 is 19 amino acids. Trimming removed 5 bases from V and 0 bases from J; junction bases left unmatched: 14. In DNA, the CDR3 is TGTGCCAGCAGCCCCCCGACTAGCGGGTCGATAACGAGCACAGATACGCAGTATTTT. It yields the protein CASSPPTSGSITSTDTQYF.

The V and J genes are TRBV6-5 and TRBJ2-2, with unresolved D. V was cut by 2 bases and J by 6 bases, with 4 bases left in between. Germline V gene lookup returns CDR1 MNHEY and CDR2 SVGAGI. The CDR3 contains 12 residues. The CDR3 protein is CASSYEAGELFF. DNA for the CDR3: TGTGCCAGCAGTTACGAGGCCGGGGAGCTGTTTTTT.

This clone turned up a few times. This rearrangement joins TRBV4-3 to TRBJ2-1; 10 nucleotides match TRBD1. The V gene's germline CDR1 is LGHNA and CDR2 YSLEER. The junction had 10 bases not matched to a gene; V was cut back by 3 bases and J by 8 bases. This CDR3 has 16 amino acids. CDR3 sequence reads: CASSHLRTGGGDEQFF. The CDR3 bases are TGCGCCAGCAGCCATCTCAGGACAGGGGGAGGGGATGAGCAGTTCTTC.

V gene TRBV20-1 combines with J gene TRBJ1-1; D is ambiguous. Germline assignment: CDR1 DFQATT and CDR2 SNEGSKA (reference sequence). This CDR3 comprises 11 residues. V was pared by 3 bases and J by 8 bases, with 10 bases between. The CDR3: CSARIELEAFF. The CDR3 region has the DNA TGCAGTGCTAGGATCGAGCTGGAAGCTTTCTTT.

A single count supports this clone. The chain recombines TRBV9 with TRBJ2-3, with 10 positions matching TRBD2. The CDR3 has 23 residues. The germline V gene encodes CDR1 SGDLS and CDR2 YYNGEE. V shed 0 bases, J shed 2 bases, and the junction held 24 bases outside the gene matches. CDR3 coding DNA: TGTGCCAGCAGCGTAGTTGCCTTCAAGCGGGGGGGCCTACCCCAGGATATCACAGATACGCAGTATTTT. Translating it yields CASSVVAFKRGGLPQDITDTQYF. Full variable domain (outside the CDR3, taken from reference TRBV9 and TRBJ2-3): DSGVTQTPKHLITATGQRVTLRCSPRSGDLSVYWYQQSLDQGLQFLIQYYNGEERAKGNILERFSAQQFPDLHSELNLSSLELGDSALYFCASSVVAFKRGGLPQDITDTQYFGPGTRLTVL.

The rearrangement uses TRBV3-1 (or the pseudogene TRBV3-2) and TRBJ2-2, with D possibly matching TRBD1 (6 bases). Per germline, CDR1 LGHDT and CDR2 YNNKEL (reference sequence). The V end lost 10 bases, the J end lost 6 bases, and 12 bases lay between the germline ends. This CDR3 region has 12 residues. This chain's CDR3 is CAIGPGAGELFF. The CDR3 nucleotides are TGTGCCATTGGCCCAGGGGCCGGGGAGCTGTTTTTT.

This clone was seen a few times. The chain has TRBV2 and TRBJ2-7; D gene uncertain. The germline V gene encodes CDR1 SNHLY and CDR2 FYNNEI. The CDR3 runs 15 residues. V dropped 0 bases and J dropped 0 bases, with 9 bases sitting between them. The CDR3 region has the DNA TGTGCCAGCAGTGAAGCGGTGGGCAGCTCCTACGAGCAGTACTTC. Translated: CASSEAVGSSYEQYF. The full variable domain, rest sourced from reference TRBV2 and TRBJ2-7, is EPEVTQTPSHQVTQMGQEVILRCVPISNHLYFYWYRQILGQKVEFLVSFYNNEISEKSEIFDDQFSVERPDGSNFTLKIRSTKLEDSAMYFCASSEAVGSSYEQYFGPGTRLTVT.

This clone came up many times. The chain employs TRBV10-3 and TRBJ1-5; unclear D gene. V was pared by 6 bases and J by 2 bases, with 11 bases between. CDR1 is ENHRY, CDR2 SYGVKD, per germline. This CDR3 spans 14 amino acids. CDR3 coding DNA: TGTGCCATCAGGGACCCCGGGGGCAATCAGCCCCAGCATTTT. Protein product: CAIRDPGGNQPQHF.

This clone appeared a few times. V is TRBV30 and J is TRBJ1-5; D remains unclear. V was pared by 2 bases and J by 0 bases, with 11 bases between. Per germline, CDR1 GTSNPN and CDR2 SVGIG (reference sequence). This CDR3 has 15 residues. CDR3 in amino acids: CAWSIGADSNQPQHF. CDR3 nucleotide sequence: TGTGCCTGGAGTATCGGAGCGGATAGCAATCAGCCCCAGCATTTT.

The chain combines TRBV6-1 with TRBJ1-2; TRBD1 aligns across 7 bases. CDR1 MNHNS and CDR2 SASEGT come from the germline V gene. This CDR3 is 13 amino acids long. Germline trimming cut 2 bases from V and 4 bases from J; bases unmatched to any gene: 1. The CDR3 loop reads CASSEQGGYGYTF. In DNA, the CDR3 is TGTGCCAGCAGTGAACAGGGGGGCTATGGCTACACCTTC.

V and J are TRBV28 and TRBJ2-1; 12 nucleotides align to TRBD2. Per germline, CDR1 MDHEN and CDR2 SYDVKM. Losses at the gene ends were 5 bases for V and 12 bases for J; bases not matched to a gene: 23. CDR3 length: 19 amino acids. The chain's CDR3 is CASSPTGILGTSGPSLQFF. The CDR3 DNA reads TGTGCCAGCAGTCCCACAGGTATTCTGGGGACTAGCGGGCCGAGCTTGCAGTTCTTC. Full variable domain (missing parts from reference TRBV28 and TRBJ2-1): DVKVTQSSRYLVKRTGEKVFLECVQDMDHENMFWYRQDPGLGLRLIYFSYDVKMKEKGDIPEGYSVSREKKERFSLILESASTNQTSMYLCASSPTGILGTSGPSLQFFGPGTRLTVL.

The CDR3 protein is CASSGQGVYEQYF. DNA for the CDR3: TGTGCCAGCAGTGGACAGGGGGTCTACGAGCAGTACTTC. The chain uses TRBV27 and TRBJ2-7; 10 nucleotides line up with TRBD1. Germline CDR1 MNHEY, CDR2 SMNVEV (reference sequence). The CDR3 has 13 amino acids. V shed 5 bases, J shed 3 bases, and the junction held 1 base outside the gene matches.